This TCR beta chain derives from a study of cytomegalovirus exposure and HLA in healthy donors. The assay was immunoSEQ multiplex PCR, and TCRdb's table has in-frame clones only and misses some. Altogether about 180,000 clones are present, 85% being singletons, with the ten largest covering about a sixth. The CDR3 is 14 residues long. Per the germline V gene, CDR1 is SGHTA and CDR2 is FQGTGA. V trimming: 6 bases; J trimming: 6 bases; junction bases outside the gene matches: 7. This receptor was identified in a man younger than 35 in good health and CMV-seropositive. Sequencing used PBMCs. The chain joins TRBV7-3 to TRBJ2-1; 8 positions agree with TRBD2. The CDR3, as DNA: TGTGCCAGCAGTTCGGGGGGGGCCTCCAATGAGCAGTTCTTC. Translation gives CASSSGGASNEQFF.